Below are 15 T cell receptor beta chains sequenced from a single sample in a study of radiotherapy plus CTLA-4 blockade in lung cancer. Here immunoSEQ multiplex PCR was the method, and the copy in TCRdb shows in-frame clones only, minus some. The sample contains 50,000 to 60,000 clones, under 80% of which appear only once. The sample here was peripheral blood, taken from a patient treated with radiotherapy plus ipilimumab. These receptors originate from a human donor with non-small cell lung cancer who had a complete response to radiotherapy plus ipilimumab.

The chain links TRBV18 to TRBJ2-7; 7 bases are a match to TRBD2. This CDR3 is 14 amino acids long. Unmatched junction bases numbered 1, after V lost 2 bases and J lost 0 bases. Germline CDR1 reads KGHSH; CDR2 reads LQKENI. CDR3 sequence reads: CASSPSGNSYEQYV. Written as DNA, the CDR3 is TGTGCCAGCTCACCAAGCGGGAACTCCTACGAGCAGTACGTC.

V gene TRBV4-1 combines with J gene TRBJ1-1; no definite D call. The V end lost 1 base, the J end lost 4 bases, and 13 bases lay between the germline ends. This CDR3 is 15 amino acids long. The germline CDR1 and CDR2 sequences are MGHRA and YSYEKL. The CDR3 bases are TGCGCCAGCAGCCAAGTTTTGGCCGCTGGCACTGAAGCTTTCTTT. Protein sequence: CASSQVLAAGTEAFF.

The chain couples TRBV15 to TRBJ2-7; maybe TRBD2 (5 bases). The length of the CDR3 is 14 residues. Per germline, CDR1 LNHNV and CDR2 YYDKDF (reference sequence). Trimming removed 0 bases from V and 0 bases from J, with 6 bases in between. In nucleotides, the CDR3 is TGTGCCACCAGCAGAGAGGGGAGCTCCTACGAGCAGTACGTC. It is translated as CATSREGSSYEQYV.

This rearrangement joins TRBV19 to TRBJ1-2, with no clear D. Germline loops: CDR1 LNHDA, CDR2 SQIVND (reference sequence). Trimming took 6 bases from V and 6 from J, leaving 17 bases between them. This CDR3 is 14 amino acids long. CDR3 amino acids: CASRIPDIVDGYTF. In nucleotides, the CDR3 is TGTGCCAGTAGGATACCAGACATCGTAGATGGCTACACCTTC.

This clone has only a few counts. J is TRBJ2-3 and V is TRBV15, with unresolved D. The CDR3 contains 15 residues. V was cut by 3 bases and J by 1 base, with 11 bases left in between. Looked up from germline, CDR1 is LNHNV and CDR2 is YYDKDF (reference sequence). CDR3 DNA: TGTGCCACCAGCAGTTTCTCCAGCGGCACAGATACGCAGTATTTT. This codes for CATSSFSSGTDTQYF.

For this clone: The junction departs from the called germline gene at one end, perhaps through a read error. V usage is TRBV18 and J usage is TRBJ2-7; 10 bases match TRBD2. CDR1 is KGHSH, CDR2 LQKENI, per germline. The CDR3 extends over 15 amino acids. For the CDR3, the DNA is TGTGCCAGCTCTCCACTAGCGGGGATATCCTACGAGCAGTACTTC. Encoded protein: CASSPLAGISYEQYF. Variable domain in full (rest from reference TRBV18 and TRBJ2-7): NAGVMQNPRHLVRRRGQEARLRCSPMKGHSHVYWYRQLPEEGLKFMVYLQKENIIDESGMPKERFSAEFPKEGPSILRIQQVVRGDSAAYFCASSPLAGISYEQYFGPGTRLTVT.

The chain combines TRBV10-2 with TRBJ1-1; D is perhaps TRBD1 (6 bases). Trimming left V 6 bases short and J 4 bases short, with 15 bases between. Germline V gene lookup returns CDR1 WSHSY and CDR2 SAAADI. CDR3 size: 14 residues. CDR3 coding DNA: TGCGCCAGCAGGCCGACAGGATATTTCACTGAAGCTTTCTTT. It translates to CASRPTGYFTEAFF.

This chain uses TRBV5-1 with TRBJ1-5, with 7 positions matching TRBD1. Looked up from germline, CDR1 is SGHRS and CDR2 is YFSETQ. This CDR3 comprises 15 residues. V was pared by 4 bases and J by 3 bases, with 7 bases of the junction left unmatched. CDR3 DNA: TGCGCCAGCAGCACCGGGACAGCACTCAATCAGCCCCAGCATTTT. The encoded protein is CASSTGTALNQPQHF.

The CDR3 loop is CATDQGENTEAFF. Here the CDR3 DNA reads TGTGCCACCGATCAGGGCGAGAACACTGAAGCTTTCTTT. The V call is TRBV15, the J call TRBJ1-1, with D possibly being TRBD1 (5 bases). Germline V gene lookup returns CDR1 LNHNV and CDR2 YYDKDF (reference sequence). Trimming stripped 8 bases from V and 1 base from J, with 11 bases between. The CDR3 spans 13 residues.

The V gene is TRBV19, the J gene TRBJ2-1, with D maybe TRBD2 (5 bases). The CDR3 extends over 18 amino acids. The ends were cut back, 5 bases at V and 5 bases at J, with 25 bases in the middle. Germline assignment: CDR1 LNHDA and CDR2 SQIVND (reference sequence). CDR3 sequence reads: CASSQRATGFRMNNEQFF. DNA for the CDR3: TGTGCCAGTAGTCAGAGGGCCACCGGATTTAGAATGAACAATGAGCAGTTCTTC. Supplemented by reference TRBV19 and TRBJ2-1, the full variable domain reads DGGITQSPKYLFRKEGQNVTLSCEQNLNHDAMYWYRQDPGQGLRLIYYSQIVNDFQKGDIAEGYSVSREKKESFPLTVTSAQKNPTAFYLCASSQRATGFRMNNEQFFGPGTRLTVL.

CDR3 loop: CASGLGQGTGELFF. CDR3 bases: TGTGCTAGTGGTTTGGGACAGGGGACCGGGGAGCTGTTTTTT. V gene TRBV12-5 combines with J gene TRBJ2-2; TRBD1 agrees at 8 bases. V lost 1 base, J lost 5 bases, and 0 bases stayed unmatched. Germline CDR1 is LGHNT and CDR2 is FRNRAP. The CDR3 is 14 residues long.

Only a few counts were recorded for this clone. The V and J genes are TRBV29-1 and TRBJ2-5, with D possibly being TRBD2 (5 bases). The CDR3 is made up of 13 amino acids. The V end was cut by 3 bases, the J end by 2 bases, with 10 bases between. Looked up from germline, CDR1 is SQVTM and CDR2 is ANQGSEA. CDR3 residues: CSVEALVQETQYF. The CDR3 nucleotides are TGCAGCGTTGAGGCACTAGTTCAAGAGACCCAGTACTTC.

The rearrangement uses TRBV10-3 and TRBJ2-2; 9 bases align to TRBD1. CDR3 size: 14 residues. The germline V gene encodes CDR1 ENHRY and CDR2 SYGVKD. The V segment lost 10 bases and the J segment 3 bases; nucleotides outside the gene matches: 6. This CDR3 is CATVRDRDTGELFF. CDR3 nucleotides: TGTGCCACCGTCCGGGACAGGGACACCGGGGAGCTGTTTTTT.

This clone turned up a few times. This chain connects TRBV7-2 to TRBJ2-1; possibly TRBD2 for D (6 bases). Germline V gene lookup returns CDR1 SGHTA and CDR2 FQGNSA. The CDR3 sequence is 11 residues long. Deletions cut 5 bases from V and 9 bases from J, with 8 bases between. Here the CDR3 reads CASSPRGEQFF. CDR3 coding DNA: TGTGCCAGCAGCCCGCGGGGTGAGCAGTTCTTC.

The J gene is TRBJ2-7, the V gene TRBV11-2, with TRBD2 matching 10 bases. V lost 6 bases and J lost 0; bases outside the gene matches: 11. CDR1 and CDR2 from the germline V gene are SGHAT and FQNNGV. This CDR3 has 17 amino acids. CDR3 protein: CASSYHIAGGLSYEQYF. For the CDR3, the DNA is TGTGCCAGCAGTTACCACATAGCGGGGGGCCTCTCCTACGAGCAGTACTTC.